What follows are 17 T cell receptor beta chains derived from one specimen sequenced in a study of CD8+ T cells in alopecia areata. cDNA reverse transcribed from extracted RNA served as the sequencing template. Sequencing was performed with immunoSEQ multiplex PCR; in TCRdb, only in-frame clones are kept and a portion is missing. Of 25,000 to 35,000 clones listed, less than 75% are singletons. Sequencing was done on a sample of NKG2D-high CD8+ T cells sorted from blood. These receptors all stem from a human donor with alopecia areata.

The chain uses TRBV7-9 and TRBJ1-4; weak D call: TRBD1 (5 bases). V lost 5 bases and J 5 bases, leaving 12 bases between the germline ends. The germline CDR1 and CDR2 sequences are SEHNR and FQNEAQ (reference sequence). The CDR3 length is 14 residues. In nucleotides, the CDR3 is TGTGCCAGCAGCAGACAGAGAGAAAATGAAAAACTGTTTTTT. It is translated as CASSRQRENEKLFF.

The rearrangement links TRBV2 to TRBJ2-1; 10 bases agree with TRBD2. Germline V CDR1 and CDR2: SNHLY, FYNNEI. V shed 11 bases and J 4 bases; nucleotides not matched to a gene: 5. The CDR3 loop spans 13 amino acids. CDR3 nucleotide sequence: TGTGCCTCAGGACTAGCGGTTTACAATGAGCAGTTCTTC. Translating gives CASGLAVYNEQFF.

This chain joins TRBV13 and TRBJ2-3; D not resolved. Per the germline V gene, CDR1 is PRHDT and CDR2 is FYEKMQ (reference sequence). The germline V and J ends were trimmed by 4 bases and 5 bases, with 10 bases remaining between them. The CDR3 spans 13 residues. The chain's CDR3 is CASSYPLGDTQYF. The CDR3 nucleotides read TGTGCCAGCAGCTACCCATTGGGAGATACGCAGTATTTT.

CDR3 DNA: TGTGCCTGGAGTGAGGACGGCAATGAGCAGTTCTTC. The encoded protein is CAWSEDGNEQFF. The chain employs TRBV30 and TRBJ2-1; D unresolved. Germline loops: CDR1 GTSNPN, CDR2 SVGIG (reference sequence). The ends were cut back, 1 base at V and 6 bases at J, with 7 bases in the middle. CDR3 length: 12 residues.

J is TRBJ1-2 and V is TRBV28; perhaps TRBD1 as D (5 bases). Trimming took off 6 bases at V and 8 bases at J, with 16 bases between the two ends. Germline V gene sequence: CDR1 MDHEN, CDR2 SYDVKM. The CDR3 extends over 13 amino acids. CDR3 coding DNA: TGTGCCAGCAGGCAGGGTGGTTTGGGGGGCTACACCTTC. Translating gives CASRQGGLGGYTF.

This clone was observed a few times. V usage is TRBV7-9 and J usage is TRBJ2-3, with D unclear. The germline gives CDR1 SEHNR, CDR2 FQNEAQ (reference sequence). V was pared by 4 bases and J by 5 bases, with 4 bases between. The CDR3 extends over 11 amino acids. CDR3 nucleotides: TGTGCCAGCAGCTGGGAAGATACGCAGTATTTT. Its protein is CASSWEDTQYF.

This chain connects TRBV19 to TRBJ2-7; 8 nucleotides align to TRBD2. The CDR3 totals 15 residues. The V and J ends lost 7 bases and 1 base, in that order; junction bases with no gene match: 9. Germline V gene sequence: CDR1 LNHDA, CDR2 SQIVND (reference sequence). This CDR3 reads CASTPSSGQSYEQYF. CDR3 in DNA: TGTGCCAGTACCCCATCTAGCGGGCAATCCTACGAGCAGTACTTC.

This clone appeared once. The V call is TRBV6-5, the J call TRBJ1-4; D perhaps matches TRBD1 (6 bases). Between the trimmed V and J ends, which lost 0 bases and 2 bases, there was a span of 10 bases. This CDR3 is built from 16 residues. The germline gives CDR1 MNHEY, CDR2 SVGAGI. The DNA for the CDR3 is TGTGCCAGCAGTTACTCGACGGGGGCCACTAATGAAAAACTGTTTTTT. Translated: CASSYSTGATNEKLFF.

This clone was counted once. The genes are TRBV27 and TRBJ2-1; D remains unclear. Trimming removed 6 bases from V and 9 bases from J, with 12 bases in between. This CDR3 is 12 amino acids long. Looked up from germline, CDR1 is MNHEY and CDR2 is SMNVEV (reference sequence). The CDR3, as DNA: TGTGCCAGCAGCCTCCCGGGCTCTGAGCAGTTCTTC. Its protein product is CASSLPGSEQFF.

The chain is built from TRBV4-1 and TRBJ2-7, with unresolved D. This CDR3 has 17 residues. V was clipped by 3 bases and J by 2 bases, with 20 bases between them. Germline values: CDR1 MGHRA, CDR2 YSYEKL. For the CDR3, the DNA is TGCGCCAGCAGCCAGGTTCTCTCCGGGTACTCAACCTACGAGCAGTACTTC. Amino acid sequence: CASSQVLSGYSTYEQYF.

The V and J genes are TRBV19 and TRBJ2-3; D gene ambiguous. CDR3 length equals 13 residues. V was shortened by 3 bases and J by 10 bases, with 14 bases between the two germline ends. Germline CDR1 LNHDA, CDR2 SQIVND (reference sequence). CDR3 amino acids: CASSIASSGAQYF. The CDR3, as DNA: TGTGCCAGTAGTATCGCCAGCTCGGGTGCGCAGTATTTT.

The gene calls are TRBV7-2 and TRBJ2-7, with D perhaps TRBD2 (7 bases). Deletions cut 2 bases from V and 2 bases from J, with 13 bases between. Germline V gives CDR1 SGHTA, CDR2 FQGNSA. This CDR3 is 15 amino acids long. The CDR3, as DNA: TGTGCCAGCAGCTTATCGTGGGGGGGCGCCTACGAGCAGTACTTC. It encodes CASSLSWGGAYEQYF.

In DNA, the CDR3 is TGTGCCAGCAGCAACACAGATACGCAGTATTTT. Translated: CASSNTDTQYF. J is TRBJ2-3 and V is TRBV21-1. TRBV21-1 is a known pseudogene. The CDR3 consists of 11 residues.

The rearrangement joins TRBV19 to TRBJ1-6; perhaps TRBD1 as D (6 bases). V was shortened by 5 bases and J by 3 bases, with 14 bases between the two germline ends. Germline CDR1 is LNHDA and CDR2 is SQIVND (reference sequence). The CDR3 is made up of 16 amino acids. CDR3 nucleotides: TGTGCCAGTAGTTACTGGACAGCGATCTATAATTCACCCCTCCACTTT. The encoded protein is CASSYWTAIYNSPLHF.

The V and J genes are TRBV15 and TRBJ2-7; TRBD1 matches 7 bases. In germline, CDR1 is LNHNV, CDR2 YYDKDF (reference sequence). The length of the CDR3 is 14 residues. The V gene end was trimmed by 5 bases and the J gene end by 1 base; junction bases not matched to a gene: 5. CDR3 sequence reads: CATSYGTESYEQYF. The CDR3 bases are TGTGCCACCAGCTACGGGACAGAGTCCTACGAGCAGTACTTC.

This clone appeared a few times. The CDR3 reads CASSLGLGLDTQYF. The CDR3 DNA follows: TGTGCCAGCAGTTTAGGTCTAGGGCTTGATACGCAGTATTTT. V and J are TRBV28 and TRBJ2-3; no reliable D call. V was cut by 2 bases and J by 6 bases, with 12 bases left in between. Germline CDR1 MDHEN, CDR2 SYDVKM. This CDR3 comprises 14 residues.

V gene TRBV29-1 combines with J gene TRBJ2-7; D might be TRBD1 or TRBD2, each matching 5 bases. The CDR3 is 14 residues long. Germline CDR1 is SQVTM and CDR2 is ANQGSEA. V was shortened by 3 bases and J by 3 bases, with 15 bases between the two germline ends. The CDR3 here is CSVELRDQNYEQYF. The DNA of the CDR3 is TGCAGCGTTGAGCTCCGGGACCAAAACTACGAGCAGTACTTC.